A single sample gave rise to the 10 T cell receptor beta chains below, sequenced in a study of beta chain features in type 1 diabetes. The authors reverse transcribed all of the isolated RNA, so sequencing captured expressed TCRB transcripts. Sequenced by immunoSEQ multiplex PCR; TCRdb stores in-frame clones only, minus some. The table records roughly 150,000 clones, 7.5% to 10% of them present only once. Sequencing input: central memory CD4+ T cells from blood. The receptors derive from a man between 18 and 35 years old in good health.

The CDR3 nucleotides read TGTGCCAGCAGCTTAATGACGGGCTCCTACGAGCAGTACTTC. This codes for CASSLMTGSYEQYF. This chain connects TRBV7-9 to TRBJ2-7; no clear D. In germline, CDR1 is SEHNR, CDR2 FQNEAQ (reference sequence). This CDR3 spans 14 amino acids. V lost 2 bases and J 0 bases, leaving 8 bases between the germline ends. The full variable domain, in which reference TRBV7-9 and TRBJ2-7 provide the parts outside the CDR3, is DTGVSQNPRHKITKRGQNVTFRCDPISEHNRLYWYRQTLGQGPEFLTYFQNEAQLEKSRLLSDRFSAERPKGSFSTLEIQRTEQGDSAMYLCASSLMTGSYEQYFGPGTRLTVT.

The table lists this clone with a few counts. The chain's CDR3 is CASSSGQSYYNEQFF. CDR3 DNA: TGTGCCAGCAGTTCGGGACAGAGCTACTACAATGAGCAGTTCTTC. The chain recombines TRBV6-1 with TRBJ2-1; 7 nucleotides agree with TRBD1. V dropped 5 bases and J dropped 3; count of bases not matched to a gene: 7. The V gene's germline CDR1 is MNHNS and CDR2 SASEGT. The CDR3 has 15 amino acids.

The chain links TRBV27 to TRBJ2-7; 9 bases are shared with TRBD1. This CDR3 comprises 17 residues. Germline CDR1 reads MNHEY; CDR2 reads SMNVEV (reference sequence). V trimming: 2 bases; J trimming: 6 bases; junction bases outside the gene matches: 14. CDR3 sequence: CASSLEGSGTGPSEQYF. DNA for the CDR3: TGTGCCAGCAGTTTAGAGGGGTCCGGGACAGGGCCTTCCGAGCAGTACTTC.

Details on this clone: The junction does not match germline at one end; this may be a read error. The J gene is TRBJ2-5, the V gene TRBV6-6; 8 bases match TRBD2. Germline V gene sequence: CDR1 MNHNY, CDR2 SVGAGI (reference sequence). The CDR3 extends over 14 amino acids. CDR3 sequence (DNA): TGTGCCATCAGTGAGTCGACTAGCGATGAGACCCAGTACTTC. This codes for CAISESTSDETQYF.

This clone was seen a handful of times. The chain carries TRBV28 and TRBJ2-1; 11 nucleotides line up with TRBD2. Germline CDR1 MDHEN, CDR2 SYDVKM. The CDR3 spans 16 residues. V lost 5 bases and J lost 0; bases outside the gene matches: 3. The CDR3 loop reads CASSQTSGSSYNEQFF. In DNA, the CDR3 is TGTGCCAGCAGTCAAACTAGCGGGAGCTCCTACAATGAGCAGTTCTTC.

The CDR3, as DNA: TGCGCCAGCAGCTTGGTCGCGGGACAGGGCGAAGGCTACACCTTC. Its translation: CASSLVAGQGEGYTF. The gene calls are TRBV5-1 and TRBJ1-2, with TRBD1 matching 9 bases. Trimming took 0 bases from V and 8 from J; bases not matched to a gene: 8. The CDR3 is made up of 15 amino acids. Per germline, CDR1 SGHRS and CDR2 YFSETQ.

This clone was observed a handful of times. The chain recombines TRBV21-1 with TRBJ2-7; the table calls TRBD1, which could not be checked here. TRBV21-1 is recorded as a pseudogene. The CDR3 totals 11 residues. CDR3 DNA: TGTGCCAGCAGCAATGGACAGGAGCAGTACTTC. Residues: CASSNGQEQYF.

The chain links TRBV19 to TRBJ1-3, with D unclear. The CDR3 covers 11 residues. Looked up from germline, CDR1 is LNHDA and CDR2 is SQIVND (reference sequence). The V and J ends lost 8 bases and 0 bases respectively, with 2 bases between them. The CDR3 DNA sequence: TGTGCCAGTCTCTCTGGAAACACCATATATTTT. Protein product: CASLSGNTIYF.

This clone was counted many times. The gene calls are TRBV23-1 and TRBJ2-1; 9 nucleotides agree with TRBD1. TRBV23-1 is an open reading frame, and its role is uncertain. CDR3 length equals 16 residues. V dropped 2 bases and J dropped 8; count of bases not matched to a gene: 10. In nucleotides, the CDR3 is TGCGCCAGCAGTCAACTGGGACAGGGAAGGGAACATGAGCAGTTCTTC. Its protein is CASSQLGQGREHEQFF.

This rearrangement joins TRBV5-1 to TRBJ2-2, with 7 bases that match TRBD2. V lost 0 bases and J lost 6; bases outside the gene matches: 5. This CDR3 region has 15 residues. Germline CDR1 SGHRS, CDR2 YFSETQ. DNA for the CDR3: TGCGCCAGCAGCTTGGATGGGAGGGACGCCGGGGAGCTGTTTTTT. As protein: CASSLDGRDAGELFF. Full variable domain (rest looked up from reference TRBV5-1 and TRBJ2-2): KAGVTQTPRYLIKTRGQQVTLSCSPISGHRSVSWYQQTPGQGLQFLFEYFSETQRNKGNFPGRFSGRQFSNSRSEMNVSTLELGDSALYLCASSLDGRDAGELFFGEGSRLTVL.